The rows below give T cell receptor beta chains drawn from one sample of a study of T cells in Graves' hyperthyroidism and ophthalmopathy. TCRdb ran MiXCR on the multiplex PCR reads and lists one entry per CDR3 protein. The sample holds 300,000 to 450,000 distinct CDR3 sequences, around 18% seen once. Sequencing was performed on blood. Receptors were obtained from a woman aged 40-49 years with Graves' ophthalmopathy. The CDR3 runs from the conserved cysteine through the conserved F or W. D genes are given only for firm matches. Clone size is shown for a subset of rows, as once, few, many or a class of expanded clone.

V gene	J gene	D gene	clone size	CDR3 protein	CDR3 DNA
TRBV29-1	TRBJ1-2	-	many	CSAGDGGNNYGYTF	TGCAGCGCCGGTGATGGGGGGAATAACTATGGCTACACCTTC
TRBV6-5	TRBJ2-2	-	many	CASSYASGELFF	TGTGCCAGCAGTTATGCTTCCGGGGAGCTGTTTTTT
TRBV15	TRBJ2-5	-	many	CATSRGLAVQETQYF	TGTGCCACCAGCAGAGGCTTGGCAGTACAGGAGACCCAGTACTTC
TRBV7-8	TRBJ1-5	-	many	CASSLGIGQPQHF	TGTGCCAGCAGCTTAGGAATTGGACAGCCCCAGCATTTT
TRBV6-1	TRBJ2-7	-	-	CASIVGTFTLSYEQSF	TGTGCCAGCATTGTGGGCACCTTTACCCTCTCCTACGAGCAGTCCTTC
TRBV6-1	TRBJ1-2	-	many	CASSGQIGYGYTF	TGTGCCAGCAGCGGTCAAATAGGCTATGGCTACACCTTC
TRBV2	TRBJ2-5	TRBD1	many	CASSDMDRVETQYF	TGTGCCAGCAGTGACATGGACAGGGTCGAGACCCAGTACTTC
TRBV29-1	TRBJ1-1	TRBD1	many	CSVGVQGARTEAFF	TGCAGCGTTGGGGTACAGGGGGCGAGGACTGAAGCTTTCTTT
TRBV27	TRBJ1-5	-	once	CASSLSPTGVYNQPQHF	TGTGCCAGCAGTTTATCGCCAACGGGAGTTTACAATCAGCCCCAGCATTTT
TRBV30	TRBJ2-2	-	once	CAWSALATGELFF	TGTGCCTGGAGTGCTCTAGCCACCGGGGAGCTGTTTTTT
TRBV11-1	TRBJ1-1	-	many	CASSLELQGETEAFF	TGTGCCAGCAGCTTAGAATTACAGGGCGAGACTGAAGCTTTCTTT
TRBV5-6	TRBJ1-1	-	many	CASSFLSVVNTEAFF	TGTGCCAGCAGCTTCTTGAGTGTTGTGAACACTGAAGCTTTCTTT